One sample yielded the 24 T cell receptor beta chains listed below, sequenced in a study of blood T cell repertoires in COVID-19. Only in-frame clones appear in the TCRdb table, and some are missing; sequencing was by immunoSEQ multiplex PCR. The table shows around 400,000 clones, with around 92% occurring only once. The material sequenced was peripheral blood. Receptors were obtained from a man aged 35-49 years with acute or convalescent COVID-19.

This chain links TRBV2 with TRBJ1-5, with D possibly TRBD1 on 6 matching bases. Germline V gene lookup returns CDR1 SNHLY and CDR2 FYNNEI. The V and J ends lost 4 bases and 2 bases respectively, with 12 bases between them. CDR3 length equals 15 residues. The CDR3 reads CASSVWGGRNQPQHF. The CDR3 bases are TGTGCCAGCAGTGTATGGGGGGGGCGCAATCAGCCCCAGCATTTT.

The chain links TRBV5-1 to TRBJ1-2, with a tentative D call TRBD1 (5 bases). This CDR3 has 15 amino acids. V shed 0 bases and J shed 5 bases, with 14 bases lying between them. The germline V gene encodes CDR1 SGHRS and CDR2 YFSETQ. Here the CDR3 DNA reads TGCGCCAGCAGCTTGGGGTCAGGGTTCTCATATGGCTACACCTTC. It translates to CASSLGSGFSYGYTF.

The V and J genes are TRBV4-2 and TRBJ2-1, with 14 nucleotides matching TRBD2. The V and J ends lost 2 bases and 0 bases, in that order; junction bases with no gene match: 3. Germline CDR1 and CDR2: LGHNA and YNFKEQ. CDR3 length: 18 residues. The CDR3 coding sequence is TGTGCCAGCAGCCAACTGGGACTAGCGGGGGACTCCTACAATGAGCAGTTCTTC. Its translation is CASSQLGLAGDSYNEQFF.

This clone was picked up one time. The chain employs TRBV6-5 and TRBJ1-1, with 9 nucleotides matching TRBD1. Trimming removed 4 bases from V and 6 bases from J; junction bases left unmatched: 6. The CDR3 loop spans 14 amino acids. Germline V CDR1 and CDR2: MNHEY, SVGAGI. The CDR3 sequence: CASSWGQGSSEAFF. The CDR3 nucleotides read TGTGCCAGCAGTTGGGGACAGGGTAGCTCTGAAGCTTTCTTT.

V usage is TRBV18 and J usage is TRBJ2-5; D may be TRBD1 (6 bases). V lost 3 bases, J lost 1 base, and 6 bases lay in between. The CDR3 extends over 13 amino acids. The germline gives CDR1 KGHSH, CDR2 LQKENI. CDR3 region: CASSPDSQETQYF. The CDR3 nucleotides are TGTGCCAGCTCACCGGACAGCCAAGAGACCCAGTACTTC.

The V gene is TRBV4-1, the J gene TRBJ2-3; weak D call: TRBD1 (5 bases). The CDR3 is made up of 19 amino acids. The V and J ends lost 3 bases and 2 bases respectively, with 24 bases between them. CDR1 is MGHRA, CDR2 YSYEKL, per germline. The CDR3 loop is CASSHAQVPRPAFTDTQYF. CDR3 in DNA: TGCGCCAGCAGCCATGCACAGGTCCCACGTCCAGCCTTCACAGATACGCAGTATTTT.

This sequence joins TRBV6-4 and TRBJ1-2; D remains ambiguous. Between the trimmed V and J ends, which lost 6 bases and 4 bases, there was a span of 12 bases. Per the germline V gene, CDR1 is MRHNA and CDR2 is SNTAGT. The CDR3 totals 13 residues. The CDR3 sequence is CASSAGLGYGYTF. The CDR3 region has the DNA TGTGCCAGCAGCGCAGGACTAGGCTATGGCTACACCTTC.

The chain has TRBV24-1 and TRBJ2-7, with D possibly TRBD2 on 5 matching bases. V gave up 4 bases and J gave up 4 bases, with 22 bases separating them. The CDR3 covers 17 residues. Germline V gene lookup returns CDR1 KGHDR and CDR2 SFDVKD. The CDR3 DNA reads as TGTGCCACCAGTGACGATCGGGCGGGCGCCCAGCCGTACGAGCAGTACTTC. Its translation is CATSDDRAGAQPYEQYF.

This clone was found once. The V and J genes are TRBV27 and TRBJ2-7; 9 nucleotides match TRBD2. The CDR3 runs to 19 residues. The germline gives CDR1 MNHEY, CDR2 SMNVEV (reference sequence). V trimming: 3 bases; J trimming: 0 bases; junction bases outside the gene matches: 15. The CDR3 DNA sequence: TGTGCCAGCAGTTTTGCTATTACTAGCGGGTCCCCGAGCTCCTACGAGCAGTACTTC. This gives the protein CASSFAITSGSPSSYEQYF.

CDR3 in amino acids: CASSQSEIRGNEKLFF. CDR3 coding DNA: TGTGCCAGCAGCCAAAGCGAAATCAGGGGGAATGAAAAACTGTTTTTT. V is TRBV3-1 (or the pseudogene TRBV3-2) and J is TRBJ1-4; 7 bases map to TRBD1. V dropped 2 bases and J dropped 5; count of bases not matched to a gene: 8. The CDR3 loop spans 16 amino acids. Germline-derived CDR1 and CDR2 are LGHDT and YNNKEL (reference sequence).

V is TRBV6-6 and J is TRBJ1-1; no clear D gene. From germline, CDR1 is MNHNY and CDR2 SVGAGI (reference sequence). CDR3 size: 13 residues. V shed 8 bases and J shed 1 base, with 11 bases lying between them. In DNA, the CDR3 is TGTGCCAGCCTTACGGAGCCGAACACTGAAGCTTTCTTT. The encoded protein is CASLTEPNTEAFF.

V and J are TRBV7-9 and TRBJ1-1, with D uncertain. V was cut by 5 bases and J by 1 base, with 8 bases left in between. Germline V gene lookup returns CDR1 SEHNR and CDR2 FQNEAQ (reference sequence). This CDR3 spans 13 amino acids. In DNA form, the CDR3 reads TGTGCCAGCAGCCCCCGCAGGAACACTGAAGCTTTCTTT. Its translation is CASSPRRNTEAFF.

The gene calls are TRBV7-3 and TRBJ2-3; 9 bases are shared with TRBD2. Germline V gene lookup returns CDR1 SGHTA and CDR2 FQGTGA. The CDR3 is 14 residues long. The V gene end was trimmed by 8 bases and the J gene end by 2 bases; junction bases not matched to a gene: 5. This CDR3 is CASAAGGYTDTQYF. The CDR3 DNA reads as TGTGCCAGCGCGGCGGGAGGGTACACAGATACGCAGTATTTT.

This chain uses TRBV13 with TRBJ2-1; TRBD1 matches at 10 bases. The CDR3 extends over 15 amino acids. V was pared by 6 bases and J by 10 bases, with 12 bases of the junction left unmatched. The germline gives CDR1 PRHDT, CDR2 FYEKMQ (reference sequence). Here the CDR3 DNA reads TGTGCCAGCAGTTGGGACAGGGGCCGAAGGGGGGAGCAGTTCTTC. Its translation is CASSWDRGRRGEQFF.

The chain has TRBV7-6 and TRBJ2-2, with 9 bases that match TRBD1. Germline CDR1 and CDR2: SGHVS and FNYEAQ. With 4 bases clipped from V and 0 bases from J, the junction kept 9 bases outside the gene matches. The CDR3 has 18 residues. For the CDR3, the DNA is TGTGCCAGCAGCTCCCGGGACAGGGTAATCGCGAACACCGGGGAGCTGTTTTTT. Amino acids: CASSSRDRVIANTGELFF. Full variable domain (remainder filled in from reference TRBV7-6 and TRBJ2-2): GAGVSQSPRYKVTKRGQDVALRCDPISGHVSLYWYRQALGQGPEFLTYFNYEAQQDKSGLPNDRFSAERPEGSISTLTIQRTEQRDSAMYRCASSSRDRVIANTGELFFGEGSRLTVL.

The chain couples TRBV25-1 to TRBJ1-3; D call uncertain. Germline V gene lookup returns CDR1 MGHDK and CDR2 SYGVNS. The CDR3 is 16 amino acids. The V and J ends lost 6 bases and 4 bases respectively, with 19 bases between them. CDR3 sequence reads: CASRPPTQAKGNTIYF. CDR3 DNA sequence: TGTGCCAGCAGGCCCCCTACCCAAGCGAAAGGAAACACCATATATTTT.

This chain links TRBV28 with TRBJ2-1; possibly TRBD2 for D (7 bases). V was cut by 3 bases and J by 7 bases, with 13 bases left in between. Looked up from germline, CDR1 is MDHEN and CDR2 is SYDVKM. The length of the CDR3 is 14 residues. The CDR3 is CASSLYREGNEQFF. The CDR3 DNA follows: TGTGCCAGCAGTTTGTACAGGGAGGGGAATGAGCAGTTCTTC. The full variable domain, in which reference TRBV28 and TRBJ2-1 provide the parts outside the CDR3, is DVKVTQSSRYLVKRTGEKVFLECVQDMDHENMFWYRQDPGLGLRLIYFSYDVKMKEKGDIPEGYSVSREKKERFSLILESASTNQTSMYLCASSLYREGNEQFFGPGTRLTVL.

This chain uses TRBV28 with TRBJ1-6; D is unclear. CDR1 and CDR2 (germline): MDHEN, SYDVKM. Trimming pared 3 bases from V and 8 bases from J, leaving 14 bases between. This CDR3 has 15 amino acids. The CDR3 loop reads CASSFSRVRDSPLHF. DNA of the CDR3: TGTGCCAGCAGTTTCTCTAGAGTTCGGGATTCACCCCTCCACTTT.

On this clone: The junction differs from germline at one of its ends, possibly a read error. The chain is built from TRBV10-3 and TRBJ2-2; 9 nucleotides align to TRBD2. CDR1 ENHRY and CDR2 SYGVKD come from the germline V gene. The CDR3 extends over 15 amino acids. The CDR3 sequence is CATLRASGNAGELFF. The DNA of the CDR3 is TGTGCCACCCTACGGGCTAGCGGGAACGCCGGGGAGCTGTTTTTT.

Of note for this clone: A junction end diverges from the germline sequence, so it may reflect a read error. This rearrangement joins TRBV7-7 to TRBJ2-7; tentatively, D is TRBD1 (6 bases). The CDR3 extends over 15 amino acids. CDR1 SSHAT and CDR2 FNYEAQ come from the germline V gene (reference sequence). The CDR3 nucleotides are TGTGCTAGCAGCTTGTCAACAGGGCCCGCCTACGAGCAGTACTTC. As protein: CASSLSTGPAYEQYF.

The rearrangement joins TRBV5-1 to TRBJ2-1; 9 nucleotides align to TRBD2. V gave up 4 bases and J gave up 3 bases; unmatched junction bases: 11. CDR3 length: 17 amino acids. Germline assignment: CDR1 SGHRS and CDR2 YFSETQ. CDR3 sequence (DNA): TGCGCCAGCAGCCCCTTAGTCGGAGCGGGAGGCTACAATGAGCAGTTCTTC. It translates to CASSPLVGAGGYNEQFF.

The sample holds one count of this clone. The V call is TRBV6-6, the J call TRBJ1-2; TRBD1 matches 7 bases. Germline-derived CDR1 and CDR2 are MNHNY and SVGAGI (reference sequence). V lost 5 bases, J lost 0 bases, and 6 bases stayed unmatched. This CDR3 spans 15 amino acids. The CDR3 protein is CASSTGTAANYGYTF. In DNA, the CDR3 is TGTGCCAGCAGTACCGGGACAGCAGCTAACTATGGCTACACCTTC.

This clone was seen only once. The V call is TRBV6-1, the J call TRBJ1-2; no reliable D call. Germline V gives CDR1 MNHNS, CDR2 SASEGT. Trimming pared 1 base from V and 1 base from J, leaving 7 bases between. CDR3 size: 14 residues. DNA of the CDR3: TGTGCCAGCAGTGAAGGGCAAGTTAACTATGGCTACACCTTC. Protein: CASSEGQVNYGYTF.

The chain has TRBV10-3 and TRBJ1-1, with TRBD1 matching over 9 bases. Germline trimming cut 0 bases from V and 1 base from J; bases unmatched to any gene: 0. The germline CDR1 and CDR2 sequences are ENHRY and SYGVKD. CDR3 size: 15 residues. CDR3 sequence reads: CAISESDRGNTEAFF. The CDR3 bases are TGTGCCATCAGTGAGTCGGACAGGGGGAACACTGAAGCTTTCTTT.